This TCR beta chain emerged from a study of blood T cell repertoires in COVID-19. As handled by the study authors: The assay estimated nucleated cells by amplifying reference gene primers. TCRdb's copy holds only in-frame clones and misses some; the assay was immunoSEQ multiplex PCR. From that table come the V and J calls and clone size; the DNA was used to work out D and trimming. The sample lists approximately 80,000 clones, more than 60% occurring once. The germline gives CDR1 MNHEY, CDR2 SMNVEV (reference sequence). The V segment lost 6 bases and the J segment 6 bases; nucleotides outside the gene matches: 9. This CDR3 region has 14 residues.

The chain uses TRBV27 and TRBJ1-1, with TRBD1 identical over 8 bases. The source of this sequence is a human donor in a cohort sampled during active COVID-19. Sequences were obtained from peripheral blood. The CDR3 sequence: CASSATGAGPEAFF. The CDR3 DNA reads as TGTGCCAGCAGCGCGACAGGGGCAGGTCCTGAAGCTTTCTTT.